The 9 T cell receptor beta chains presented below share a single source sample, sequenced in a study of T cell responses to AZD1222 COVID-19 vaccine. Generated by immunoSEQ multiplex PCR, the TCRdb table keeps only in-frame clones and is missing some. This table holds around 92,000 clones, about 90% found once. The sample consisted of peripheral blood, taken on day 0 of AZD1222 vaccination. The source is an adult in good health.

The chain recombines TRBV7-2 with TRBJ1-6, with D perhaps TRBD1 (6 bases). Germline assignment: CDR1 SGHTA and CDR2 FQGNSA. CDR3 length: 15 amino acids. Trimming took 5 bases from V and 8 from J, leaving 16 bases between them. CDR3 loop: CASSLGQPPHSPLHF. CDR3 coding DNA: TGTGCCAGCAGCCTTGGACAGCCACCCCATTCACCCCTCCACTTT.

The chain uses TRBV3-1 (or the pseudogene TRBV3-2) and TRBJ1-4, with D unclear. This CDR3 is 13 amino acids long. The germline V gene has CDR1 LGHDT and CDR2 YNNKEL (reference sequence). Between the trimmed V and J ends, which lost 2 bases and 5 bases, there was a span of 6 bases. The CDR3 region is CASSQYMNEKLFF. DNA for the CDR3: TGTGCCAGCAGCCAATATATGAATGAAAAACTGTTTTTT.

CDR3: CASSPGQVGGYTF. CDR3 nucleotides: TGTGCCAGCAGTCCGGGACAGGTTGGAGGCTACACCTTC. The rearrangement joins TRBV3-1 (or the pseudogene TRBV3-2) to TRBJ1-2; 8 bases match TRBD1. The CDR3 spans 13 residues. Trimming cost V 6 bases and J 8 bases; bases outside gene matches: 8. The germline gives CDR1 LGHDT, CDR2 YNNKEL (reference sequence).

V is TRBV5-1 and J is TRBJ1-6; D is ambiguous. The CDR3 is 13 residues long. CDR1 is SGHRS, CDR2 YFSETQ, per germline. V lost 0 bases to trimming and J lost 7 bases, with 5 bases between them. The CDR3 is CASSLGPNSPLHF. In DNA, the CDR3 is TGCGCCAGCAGCTTGGGTCCGAATTCACCCCTCCACTTT.

The rearrangement links TRBV7-9 to TRBJ1-5, with D perhaps matching TRBD1 (5 bases). CDR3 length: 15 residues. The germline V gene has CDR1 SEHNR and CDR2 FQNEAQ (reference sequence). The V gene lost 2 bases and the J gene lost 2 bases, with 10 bases spanning the gap. CDR3 sequence (DNA): TGTGCCAGCAGCTTACAGGGCGGCGGCAATCAGCCCCAGCATTTT. Protein: CASSLQGGGNQPQHF.

The CDR3 reads CASKAGGELFF. CDR3 DNA: TGTGCCAGCAAAGCGGGCGGGGAGCTGTTTTTT. The chain has TRBV2 and TRBJ2-2; weak D call: TRBD2 (6 bases). The CDR3 length is 11 residues. Trimming left V 7 bases short and J 7 bases short, with 7 bases between. Germline-derived CDR1 and CDR2 are SNHLY and FYNNEI.

The J gene is TRBJ2-1, the V gene TRBV3-1 (or the pseudogene TRBV3-2); D is uncertain. The germline V and J ends were trimmed by 1 base and 9 bases, with 7 bases remaining between them. The CDR3 loop spans 12 amino acids. The germline gives CDR1 LGHDT, CDR2 YNNKEL (reference sequence). CDR3 loop: CASSQGVAEQFF. DNA for the CDR3: TGTGCCAGCAGCCAAGGGGTTGCTGAGCAGTTCTTC.

This clone was seen just once. This sequence joins TRBV4-3 and TRBJ1-6; D is unclear. The V end lost 0 bases, the J end lost 12 bases, and 9 bases lay between the germline ends. In germline, CDR1 is LGHNA, CDR2 YSLEER. The CDR3 totals 13 residues. The CDR3 reads CASSQDPGQPLHF. In nucleotides, the CDR3 is TGCGCCAGCAGCCAAGATCCAGGCCAACCCCTCCACTTT.

This clone was found once. V gene TRBV27 combines with J gene TRBJ2-7; D unresolved. Trimming left V 5 bases short and J 3 bases short, with 14 bases between. The length of the CDR3 is 14 residues. CDR1 and CDR2 from the germline V gene are MNHEY and SMNVEV (reference sequence). The CDR3 protein is CASSPRPKSYEQYF. The CDR3 nucleotides read TGTGCCAGCAGTCCCCGACCTAAGAGCTACGAGCAGTACTTC.